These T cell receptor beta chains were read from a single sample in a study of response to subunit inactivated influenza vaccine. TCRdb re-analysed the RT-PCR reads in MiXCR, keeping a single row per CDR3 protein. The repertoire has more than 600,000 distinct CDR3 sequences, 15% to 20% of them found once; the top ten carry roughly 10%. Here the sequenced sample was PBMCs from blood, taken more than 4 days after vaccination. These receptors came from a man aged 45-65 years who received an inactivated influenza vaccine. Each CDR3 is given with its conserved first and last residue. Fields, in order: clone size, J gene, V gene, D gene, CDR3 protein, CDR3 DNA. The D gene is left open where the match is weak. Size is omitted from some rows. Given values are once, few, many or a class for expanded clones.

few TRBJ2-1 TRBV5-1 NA CASSLGLLGYNEQFF TGCGCCAGCAGCTTAGGACTACTAGGGTACAATGAGCAGTTCTTC
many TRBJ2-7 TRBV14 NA CASSAGYYEQYF TGTGCCAGCAGCGCAGGATACTACGAGCAGTACTTC
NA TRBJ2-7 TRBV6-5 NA CASSYSRFSYEQYF TGTGCCAGCAGTTACTCGAGGTTCTCCTACGAGCAGTACTTC
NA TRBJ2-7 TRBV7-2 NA CASSSGVDPYEQYF TGTGCCAGCAGCTCGGGGGTAGACCCCTACGAGCAGTACTTC
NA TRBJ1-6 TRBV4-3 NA CASSQQGSTSPLHF TGCGCCAGCAGCCAACAGGGATCGACTTCACCCCTCCACTTT
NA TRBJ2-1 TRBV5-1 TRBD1 CASRQGGVYNEQFF TGCGCCAGCAGACAGGGGGGTGTCTACAATGAGCAGTTCTTC
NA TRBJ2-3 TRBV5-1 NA CASSRDRELTDTQYF TGCGCCAGCAGCAGAGACCGGGAGCTGACAGATACGCAGTATTTT
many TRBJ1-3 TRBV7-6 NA CASSSRLGSSGNTIYF TGTGCCAGCAGCTCCCGTCTGGGGAGCTCTGGAAACACCATATATTTT
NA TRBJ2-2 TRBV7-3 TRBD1 CASSRPRQGANGELFF TGTGCCAGCAGCCGACCTCGCCAGGGGGCAAATGGGGAGCTGTTTTTT
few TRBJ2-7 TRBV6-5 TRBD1 CASSYSLGGGEQYF TGTGCCAGCAGTTACTCGCTAGGGGGCGGGGAGCAGTACTTC
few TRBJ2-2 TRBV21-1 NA CASSARVNGELFF TGTGCCAGCAGCGCCAGGGTTAACGGGGAGCTGTTTTTT
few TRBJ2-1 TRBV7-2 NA CASSPNWLGNEQFF TGTGCCAGCAGCCCAAACTGGTTGGGCAATGAGCAGTTCTTC
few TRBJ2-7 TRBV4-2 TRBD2 CASSQEGTSGFSYEQYF TGTGCCAGCAGCCAAGAGGGGACTAGCGGATTTTCCTACGAGCAGTACTTC
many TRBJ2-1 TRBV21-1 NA CASSKDRVGRFSDGNEQFF TGTGCCAGCAGCAAAGATAGAGTTGGACGCTTTTCGGATGGTAATGAGCAGTTCTTC
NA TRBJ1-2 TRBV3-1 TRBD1 CASSPGTVNVWGYTF TGTGCCAGCAGCCCCGGGACAGTGAACGTGTGGGGCTACACCTTC
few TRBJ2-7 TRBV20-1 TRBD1 CSGSTGAYTAYEQYF TGCAGTGGGTCCACAGGGGCCTATACTGCCTACGAGCAGTACTTC
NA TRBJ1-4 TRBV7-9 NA CASSLWVDTNEKLFF TGTGCCAGCAGCCTTTGGGTGGACACCAATGAAAAACTGTTTTTT
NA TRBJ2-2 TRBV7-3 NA CASSSGAANTGELFF TGTGCCAGCAGCTCAGGGGCAGCGAACACCGGGGAGCTGTTTTTT
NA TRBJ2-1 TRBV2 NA CASSEDGTRGLRQFF TGTGCCAGCAGTGAAGATGGGACGAGGGGACTGAGGCAGTTCTTC
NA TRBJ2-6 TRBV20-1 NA CSASTGNSNSGANVLTF TGCAGTGCTAGTACGGGCAATTCTAACTCTGGGGCCAACGTCCTGACTTTC
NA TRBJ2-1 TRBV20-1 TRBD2 CSARDGGTSGGYNEQFF TGCAGTGCTAGAGATGGGGGGACTAGCGGGGGTTACAATGAGCAGTTCTTC
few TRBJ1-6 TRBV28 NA CASSLGHSYNSPLHF TGTGCCAGCAGTTTAGGTCACTCCTATAATTCACCCCTCCACTTT
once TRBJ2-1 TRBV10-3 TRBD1 CAISEDRANDQFF TGTGCCATCAGTGAGGACAGGGCCAATGACCAGTTCTTC
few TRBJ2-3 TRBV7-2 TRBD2 CASSLRLAGGHTDTQYF TGTGCCAGCAGCTTAAGGCTAGCGGGGGGGCACACAGATACGCAGTATTTT
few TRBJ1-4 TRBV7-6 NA CASSSYRQAANEKLFF TGTGCCAGCAGCTCCTACAGACAGGCGGCTAATGAAAAACTGTTTTTT
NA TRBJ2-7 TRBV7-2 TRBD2 CASSSSGSGTYEQYF TGTGCCAGCAGCTCCAGCGGGAGTGGAACCTACGAGCAGTACTTC
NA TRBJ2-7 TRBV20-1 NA CSARQVSYEQYF TGCAGTGCTAGACAGGTCTCCTACGAGCAGTACTTC
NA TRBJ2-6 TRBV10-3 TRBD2 CAISTGIASGREGAGANVLTF TGTGCCATCAGCACCGGGATCGCTAGCGGGAGGGAAGGGGCTGGGGCCAACGTCCTGACTTTC
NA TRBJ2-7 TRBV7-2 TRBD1 CASSLVGTEAYEQYF TGTGCCAGCAGCTTAGTCGGGACAGAAGCCTACGAGCAGTACTTC
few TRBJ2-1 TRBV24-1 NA CATSDLAATGQFF TGTGCCACCAGTGATTTAGCGGCCACTGGGCAGTTCTTC
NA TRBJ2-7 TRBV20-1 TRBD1 CSARVVDRATYEQYF TGCAGTGCTAGAGTAGTCGACAGGGCTACCTACGAGCAGTACTTC
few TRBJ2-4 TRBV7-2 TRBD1 CASSPRDRGNIQYF TGTGCCAGCAGCCCACGGGACAGGGGAAACATTCAGTACTTC
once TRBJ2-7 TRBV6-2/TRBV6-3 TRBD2 CASSRRGLAGDEQYF TGTGCCAGCAGTCGACGCGGACTAGCGGGAGACGAGCAGTACTTC
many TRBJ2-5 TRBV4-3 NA CASSQDVAGRETQYF TGCGCCAGCAGCCAAGATGTGGCAGGGAGAGAGACCCAGTACTTC
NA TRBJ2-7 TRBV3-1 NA CASSPGLVNYEQYF TGTGCCAGCAGCCCGGGCCTCGTTAACTACGAGCAGTACTTC
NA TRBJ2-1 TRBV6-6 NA CATAANYNEQFF TGTGCCACCGCTGCCAACTACAATGAGCAGTTCTTC
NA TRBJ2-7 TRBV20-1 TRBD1 CSARSPGQDSYEQYF TGCAGTGCTAGATCACCGGGACAGGACTCCTACGAGCAGTACTTC
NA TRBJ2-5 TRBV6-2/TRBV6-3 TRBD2 CASSYSGPQPNLAGEQQETQYF TGTGCCAGCAGTTACTCGGGCCCCCAGCCTAACCTAGCGGGGGAACAACAAGAGACCCAGTACTTC
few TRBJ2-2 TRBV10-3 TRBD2 CAISEMTSGSVGELFF TGTGCCATCAGTGAGATGACTAGCGGGAGTGTCGGGGAGCTGTTTTTT
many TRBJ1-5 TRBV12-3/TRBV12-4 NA CASSFGSGQPQHF TGTGCCAGCAGTTTTGGGTCTGGTCAGCCCCAGCATTTT
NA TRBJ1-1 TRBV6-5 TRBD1 CASSFEGAWNTEAFF TGTGCCAGCAGTTTCGAGGGGGCTTGGAACACTGAAGCTTTCTTT
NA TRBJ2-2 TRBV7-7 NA CASSKGLPEAGELFF TGTGCCAGCAGCAAGGGCCTCCCGGAGGCCGGGGAGCTGTTTTTT
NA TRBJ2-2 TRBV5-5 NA CASSDRFGELFF TGTGCCAGCAGTGACCGGTTCGGGGAGCTGTTTTTT
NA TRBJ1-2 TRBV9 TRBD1 CASSVGLQGQTKANYGYTF TGTGCCAGCAGCGTAGGGCTCCAGGGACAGACTAAAGCTAACTATGGCTACACCTTC
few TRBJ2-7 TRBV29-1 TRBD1 CSVDGQGNNEQYF TGCAGCGTTGATGGACAGGGAAACAACGAGCAGTACTTC
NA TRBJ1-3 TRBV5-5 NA CASSLVGRAGGNTIYF TGTGCCAGCAGCTTGGTTGGTCGGGCAGGGGGAAACACCATATATTTT
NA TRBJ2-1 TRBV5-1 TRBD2 CASSLAGLAGIYEQFF TGCGCCAGCAGCTTGGCGGGACTAGCGGGAATCTATGAGCAGTTCTTC
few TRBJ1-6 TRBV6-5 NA CASSYEQGNRSPLHF TGTGCCAGCAGTTACGAGCAGGGTAACAGATCACCCCTCCACTTT
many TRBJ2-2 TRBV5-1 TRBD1 CASSLGQGDTGELFF TGCGCCAGCAGCTTGGGACAGGGGGACACCGGGGAGCTGTTTTTT
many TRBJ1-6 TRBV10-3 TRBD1 CATRRQGMTPLHF TGTGCCACCCGCCGACAGGGTATGACACCCCTCCACTTT
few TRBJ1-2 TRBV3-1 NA CASSQGDLYGYTF TGTGCCAGCAGCCAAGGGGACCTCTATGGCTACACCTTC
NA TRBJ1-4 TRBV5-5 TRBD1 CASSLRQGVEKLFF TGTGCCAGCAGCTTAAGACAGGGAGTGGAAAAACTGTTTTTT
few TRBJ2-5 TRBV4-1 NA CASSQGVGWQETQYF TGCGCCAGCAGCCAAGGGGTCGGTTGGCAAGAGACCCAGTACTTC
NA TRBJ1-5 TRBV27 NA CASSLSPIQPQHF TGTGCCAGCAGTTTATCCCCGATTCAGCCCCAGCATTTT
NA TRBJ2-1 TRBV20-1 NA CSAPEDNEQFF TGCAGTGCTCCAGAAGACAATGAGCAGTTCTTC
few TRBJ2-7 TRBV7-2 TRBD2 CASSLVLAGAYEQYF TGTGCCAGCAGCTTAGTACTAGCGGGAGCCTACGAGCAGTACTTC
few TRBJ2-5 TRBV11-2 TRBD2 CASSRGLPDHTIQETQYF TGTGCCAGCAGCAGGGGACTACCCGATCATACGATTCAAGAGACCCAGTACTTC
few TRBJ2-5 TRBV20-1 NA CSAINRVSETQYF TGCAGTGCTATAAACAGGGTTTCGGAGACCCAGTACTTC
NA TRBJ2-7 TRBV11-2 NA CASSRLRGATPYEQYF TGTGCCAGCAGCAGGCTGAGGGGGGCAACCCCCTACGAGCAGTACTTC
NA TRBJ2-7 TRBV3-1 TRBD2 CASSQAGGLYEQYF TGTGCCAGCAGCCAAGCGGGGGGGTTATACGAGCAGTACTTC